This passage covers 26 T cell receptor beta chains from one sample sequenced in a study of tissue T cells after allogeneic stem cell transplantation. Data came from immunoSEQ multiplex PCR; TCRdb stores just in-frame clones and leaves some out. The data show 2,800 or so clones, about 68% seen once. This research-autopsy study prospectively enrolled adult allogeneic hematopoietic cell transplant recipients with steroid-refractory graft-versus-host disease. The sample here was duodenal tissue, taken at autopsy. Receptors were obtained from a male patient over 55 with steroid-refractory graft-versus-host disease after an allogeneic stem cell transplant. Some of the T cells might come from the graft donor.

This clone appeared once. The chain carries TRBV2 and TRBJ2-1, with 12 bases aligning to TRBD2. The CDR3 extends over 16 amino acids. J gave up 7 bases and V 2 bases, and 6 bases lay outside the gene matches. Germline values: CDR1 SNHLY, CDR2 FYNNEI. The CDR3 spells CASSELASGGANEQFF. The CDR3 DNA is TGTGCCAGCAGTGAATTGGCTAGCGGGGGGGCAAATGAGCAGTTCTTC. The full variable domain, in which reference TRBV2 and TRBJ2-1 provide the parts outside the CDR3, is EPEVTQTPSHQVTQMGQEVILRCVPISNHLYFYWYRQILGQKVEFLVSFYNNEISEKSEIFDDQFSVERPDGSNFTLKIRSTKLEDSAMYFCASSELASGGANEQFFGPGTRLTVL.

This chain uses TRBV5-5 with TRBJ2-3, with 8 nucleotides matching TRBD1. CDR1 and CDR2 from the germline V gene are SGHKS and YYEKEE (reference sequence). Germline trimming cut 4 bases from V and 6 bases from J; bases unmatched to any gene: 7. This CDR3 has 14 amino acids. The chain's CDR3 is CASSTTGVPDTQYF. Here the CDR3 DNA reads TGTGCCAGCAGCACGACAGGGGTGCCGGATACGCAGTATTTT.

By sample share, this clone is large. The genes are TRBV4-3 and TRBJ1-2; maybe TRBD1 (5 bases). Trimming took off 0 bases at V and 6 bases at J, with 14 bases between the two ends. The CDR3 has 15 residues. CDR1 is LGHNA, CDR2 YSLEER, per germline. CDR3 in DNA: TGCGCCAGCAGCCAAGATGAGGGCAGGGTGGATGGCTACACCTTC. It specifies CASSQDEGRVDGYTF.

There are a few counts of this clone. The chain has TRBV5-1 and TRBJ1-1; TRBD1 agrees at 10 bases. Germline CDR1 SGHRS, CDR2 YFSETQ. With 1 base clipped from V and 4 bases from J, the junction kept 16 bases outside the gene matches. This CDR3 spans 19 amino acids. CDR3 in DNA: TGCGCCAGCAGCTTGTCTCAGGTCTGGACAGGGGGTCGTAGCACTGAAGCTTTCTTT. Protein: CASSLSQVWTGGRSTEAFF.

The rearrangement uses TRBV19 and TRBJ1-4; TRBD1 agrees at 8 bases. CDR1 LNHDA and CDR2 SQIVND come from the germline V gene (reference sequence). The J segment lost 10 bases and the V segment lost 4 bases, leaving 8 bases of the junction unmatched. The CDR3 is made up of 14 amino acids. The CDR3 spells CASSNRGAEGKLFF. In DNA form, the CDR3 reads TGTGCCAGTAGTAACAGGGGGGCCGAGGGAAAACTGTTTTTT.

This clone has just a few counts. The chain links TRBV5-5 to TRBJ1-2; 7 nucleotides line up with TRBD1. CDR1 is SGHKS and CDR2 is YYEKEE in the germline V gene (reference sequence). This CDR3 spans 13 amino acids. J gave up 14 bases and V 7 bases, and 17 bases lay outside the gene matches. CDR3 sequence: CASVLGREGAWTF. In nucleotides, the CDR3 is TGTGCCAGCGTCTTAGGCAGGGAGGGGGCTTGGACCTTC.

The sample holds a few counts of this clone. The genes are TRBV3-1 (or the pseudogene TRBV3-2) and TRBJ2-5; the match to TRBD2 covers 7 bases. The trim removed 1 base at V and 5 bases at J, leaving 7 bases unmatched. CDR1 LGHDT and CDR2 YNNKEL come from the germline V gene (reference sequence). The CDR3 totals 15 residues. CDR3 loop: CASSQGTRYWETQYF. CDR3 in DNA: TGTGCCAGCAGCCAAGGGACTAGATATTGGGAGACCCAGTACTTC.

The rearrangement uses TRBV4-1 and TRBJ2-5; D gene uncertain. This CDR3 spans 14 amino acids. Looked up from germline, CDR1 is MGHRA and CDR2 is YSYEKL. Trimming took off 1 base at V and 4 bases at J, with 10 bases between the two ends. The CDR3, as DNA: TGCGCCAGCAGCCAAGCCGTTGGTAGAGAGACCCAGTACTTC. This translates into CASSQAVGRETQYF.

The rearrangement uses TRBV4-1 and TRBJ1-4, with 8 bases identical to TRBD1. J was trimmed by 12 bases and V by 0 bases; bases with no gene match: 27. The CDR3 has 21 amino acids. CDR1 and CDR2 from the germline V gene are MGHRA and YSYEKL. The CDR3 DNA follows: TGCGCCAGCAGCCAAGATGGGGTTTCGTACGGGACAGGAGAGAACGTACGGGAACTGTTTTTT. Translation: CASSQDGVSYGTGENVRELFF.

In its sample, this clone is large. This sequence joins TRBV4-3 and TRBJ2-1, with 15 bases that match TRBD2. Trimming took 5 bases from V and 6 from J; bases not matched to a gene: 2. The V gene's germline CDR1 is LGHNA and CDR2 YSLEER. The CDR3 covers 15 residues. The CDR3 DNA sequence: TGCGCCAGCAGCGAGGGACTAGCGGGGGGCAATGAGCAGTTCTTC. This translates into CASSEGLAGGNEQFF.

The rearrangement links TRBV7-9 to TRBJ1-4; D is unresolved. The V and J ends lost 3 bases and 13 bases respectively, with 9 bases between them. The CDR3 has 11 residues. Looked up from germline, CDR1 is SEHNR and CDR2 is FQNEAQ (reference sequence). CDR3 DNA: TGTGCCAGCAGCTTTGGCGCGGGACTGTTTTTT. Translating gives CASSFGAGLFF. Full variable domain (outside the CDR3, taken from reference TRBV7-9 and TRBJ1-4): DTGVSQNPRHKITKRGQNVTFRCDPISEHNRLYWYRQTLGQGPEFLTYFQNEAQLEKSRLLSDRFSAERPKGSFSTLEIQRTEQGDSAMYLCASSFGAGLFFGSGTQLSVL.

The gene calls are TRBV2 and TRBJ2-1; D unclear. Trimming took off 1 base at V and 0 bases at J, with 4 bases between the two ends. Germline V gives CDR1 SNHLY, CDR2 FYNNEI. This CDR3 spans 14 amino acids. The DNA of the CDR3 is TGTGCCAGCAGTGAAGTACCCTCCTACAATGAGCAGTTCTTC. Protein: CASSEVPSYNEQFF.

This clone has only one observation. Written as DNA, the CDR3 is TGCAGCGTTGATAACGGGGGGAGCACAGATACGCAGTATTTT. Its translation is CSVDNGGSTDTQYF. The chain combines TRBV29-1 with TRBJ2-3; 7 positions agree with TRBD2. The V gene's germline CDR1 is SQVTM and CDR2 ANQGSEA. The CDR3 extends over 14 amino acids. Trimming at V came to 3 bases and at J to 0 bases, leaving 3 bases not matched to a gene.

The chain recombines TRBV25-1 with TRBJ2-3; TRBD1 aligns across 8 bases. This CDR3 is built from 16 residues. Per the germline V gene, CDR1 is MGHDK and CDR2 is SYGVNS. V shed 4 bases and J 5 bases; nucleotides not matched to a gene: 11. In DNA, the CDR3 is TGTGCCAGCAGTGGCCTGAGGGGCAGGGGGCAAGATACGCAGTATTTT. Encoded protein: CASSGLRGRGQDTQYF.

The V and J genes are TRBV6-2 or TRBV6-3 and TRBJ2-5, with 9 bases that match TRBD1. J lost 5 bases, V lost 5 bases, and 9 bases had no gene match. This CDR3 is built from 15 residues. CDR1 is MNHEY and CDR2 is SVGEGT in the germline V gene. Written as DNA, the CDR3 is TGTGCCAGCAGTCTAGGGGGACAGGGTGACGAGACCCAGTACTTC. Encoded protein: CASSLGGQGDETQYF.

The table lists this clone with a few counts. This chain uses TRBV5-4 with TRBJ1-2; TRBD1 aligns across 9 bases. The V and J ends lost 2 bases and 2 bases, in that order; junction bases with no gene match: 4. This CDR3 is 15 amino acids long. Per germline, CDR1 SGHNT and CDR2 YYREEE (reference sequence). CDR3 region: CASSFRGQGNYGYTF. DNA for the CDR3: TGTGCCAGCAGCTTCCGCGGACAGGGGAACTATGGCTACACCTTC.

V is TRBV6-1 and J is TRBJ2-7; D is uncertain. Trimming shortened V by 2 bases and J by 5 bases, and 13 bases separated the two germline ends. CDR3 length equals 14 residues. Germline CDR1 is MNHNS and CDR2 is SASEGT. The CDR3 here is CASSEKGMSDEQYF. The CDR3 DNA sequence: TGTGCCAGCAGTGAAAAGGGAATGAGCGACGAGCAGTACTTC.

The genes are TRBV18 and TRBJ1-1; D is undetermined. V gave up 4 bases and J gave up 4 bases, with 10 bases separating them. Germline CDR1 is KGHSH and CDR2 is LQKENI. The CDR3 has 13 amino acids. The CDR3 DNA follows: TGTGCCAGCTCACAAGGGTCAGGCACTGAAGCTTTCTTT. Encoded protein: CASSQGSGTEAFF.

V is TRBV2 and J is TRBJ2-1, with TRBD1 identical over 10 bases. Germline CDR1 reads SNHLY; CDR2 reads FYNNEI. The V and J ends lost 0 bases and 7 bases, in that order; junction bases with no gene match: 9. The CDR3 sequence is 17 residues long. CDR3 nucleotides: TGTGCCAGCAGTGAAGCGCCAGACAGGGGGCGTAGAAATGAGCAGTTCTTC. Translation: CASSEAPDRGRRNEQFF.

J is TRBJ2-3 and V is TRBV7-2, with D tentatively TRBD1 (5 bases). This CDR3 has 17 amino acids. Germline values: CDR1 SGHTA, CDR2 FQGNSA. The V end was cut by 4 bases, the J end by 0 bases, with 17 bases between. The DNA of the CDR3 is TGTGCCAGCAGCTGGTTAGGGGTGGCATCTAGCACAGATACGCAGTATTTT. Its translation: CASSWLGVASSTDTQYF.

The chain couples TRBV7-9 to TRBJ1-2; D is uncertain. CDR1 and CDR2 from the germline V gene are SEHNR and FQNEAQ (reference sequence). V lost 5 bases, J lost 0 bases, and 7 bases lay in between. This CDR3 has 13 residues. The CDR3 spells CASSPDANYGYTF. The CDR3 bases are TGTGCCAGCAGCCCAGACGCTAACTATGGCTACACCTTC.

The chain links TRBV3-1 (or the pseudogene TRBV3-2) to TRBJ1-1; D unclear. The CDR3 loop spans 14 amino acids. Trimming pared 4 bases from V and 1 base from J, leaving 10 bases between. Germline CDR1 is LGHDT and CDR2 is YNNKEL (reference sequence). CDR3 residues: CASSPQWTNTEAFF. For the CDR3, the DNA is TGTGCCAGCAGCCCACAATGGACGAACACTGAAGCTTTCTTT.

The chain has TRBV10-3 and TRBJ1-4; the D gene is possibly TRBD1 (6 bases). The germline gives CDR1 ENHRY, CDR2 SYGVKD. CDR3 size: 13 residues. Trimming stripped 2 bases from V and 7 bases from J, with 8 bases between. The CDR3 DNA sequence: TGTGCCATCAGTGAGAACAGGGCTGAAAAACTGTTTTTT. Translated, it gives CAISENRAEKLFF.

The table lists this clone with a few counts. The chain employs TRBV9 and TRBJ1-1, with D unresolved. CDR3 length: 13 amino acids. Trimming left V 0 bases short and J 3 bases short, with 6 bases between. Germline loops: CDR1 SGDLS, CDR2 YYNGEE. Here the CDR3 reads CASSVGQDTEAFF. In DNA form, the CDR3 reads TGTGCCAGCAGCGTAGGGCAGGACACTGAAGCTTTCTTT.

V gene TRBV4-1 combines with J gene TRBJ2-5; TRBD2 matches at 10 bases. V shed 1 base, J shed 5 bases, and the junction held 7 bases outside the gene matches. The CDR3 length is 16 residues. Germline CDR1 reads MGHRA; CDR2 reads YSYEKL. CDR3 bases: TGCGCCAGCAGCCAAGGGCGGACTAGCGGCGAGGAGACCCAGTACTTC. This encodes CASSQGRTSGEETQYF.

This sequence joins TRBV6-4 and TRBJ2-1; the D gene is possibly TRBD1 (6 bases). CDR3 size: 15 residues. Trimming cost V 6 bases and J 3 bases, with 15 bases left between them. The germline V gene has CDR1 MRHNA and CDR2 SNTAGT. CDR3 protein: CASSRAQGLYNEQFF. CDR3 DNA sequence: TGTGCCAGCAGCCGCGCCCAGGGGCTCTACAATGAGCAGTTCTTC.